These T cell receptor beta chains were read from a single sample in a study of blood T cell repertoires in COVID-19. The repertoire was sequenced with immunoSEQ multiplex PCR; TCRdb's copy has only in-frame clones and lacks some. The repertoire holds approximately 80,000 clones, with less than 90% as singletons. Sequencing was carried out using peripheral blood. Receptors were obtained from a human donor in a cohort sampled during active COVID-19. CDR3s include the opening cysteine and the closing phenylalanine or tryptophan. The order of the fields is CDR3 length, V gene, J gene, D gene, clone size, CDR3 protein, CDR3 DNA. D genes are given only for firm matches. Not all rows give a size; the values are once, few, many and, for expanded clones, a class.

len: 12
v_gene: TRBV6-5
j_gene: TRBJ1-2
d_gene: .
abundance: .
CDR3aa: CASRALDYGYTF
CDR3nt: TGTGCCAGCAGAGCACTCGACTATGGCTACACCTTC

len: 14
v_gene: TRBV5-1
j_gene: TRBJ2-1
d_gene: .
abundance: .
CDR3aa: CASSPSRPYNEQFF
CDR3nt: TGCGCCAGCAGCCCCTCCCGTCCCTACAATGAGCAGTTCTTC

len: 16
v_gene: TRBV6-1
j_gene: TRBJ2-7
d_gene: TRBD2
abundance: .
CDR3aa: CASSEGLAGIVYEQYF
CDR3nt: TGTGCCAGCAGTGAGGGGTTAGCGGGAATAGTCTACGAGCAGTACTTC

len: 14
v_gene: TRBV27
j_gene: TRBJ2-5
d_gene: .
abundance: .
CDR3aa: CASSLIGRGETQYF
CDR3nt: TGTGCCAGCAGTTTAATCGGCAGGGGAGAGACCCAGTACTTC

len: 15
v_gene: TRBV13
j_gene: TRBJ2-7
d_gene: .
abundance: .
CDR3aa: CASSLTKRSSYEQYF
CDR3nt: TGTGCCAGCAGCCTCACGAAGAGGAGCTCCTACGAGCAGTACTTC

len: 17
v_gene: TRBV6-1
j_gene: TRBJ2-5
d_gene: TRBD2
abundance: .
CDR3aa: CASSEDTSGGSQETQYF
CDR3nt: TGTGCCAGCAGTGAAGATACTAGCGGGGGGTCACAAGAGACCCAGTACTTC

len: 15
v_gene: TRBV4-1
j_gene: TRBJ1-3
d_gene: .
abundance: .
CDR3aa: CASSQIGARSDTIYF
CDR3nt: TGCGCCAGCAGCCAGATTGGTGCGCGCTCTGACACCATATATTTT

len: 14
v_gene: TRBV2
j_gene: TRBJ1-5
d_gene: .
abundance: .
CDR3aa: CASRPDKSNQPQHF
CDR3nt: TGTGCCAGCAGACCAGACAAGAGCAATCAGCCCCAGCATTTT

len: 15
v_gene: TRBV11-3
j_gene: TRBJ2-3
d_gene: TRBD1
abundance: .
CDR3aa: CASSPRDRDRDTQYF
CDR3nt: TGTGCCAGCAGCCCCAGGGACAGGGATCGTGATACGCAGTATTTT

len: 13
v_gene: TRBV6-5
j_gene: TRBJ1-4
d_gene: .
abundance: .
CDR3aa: CASSPVTNEKLFF
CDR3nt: TGTGCCAGCAGTCCTGTGACAAACGAAAAACTGTTTTTT

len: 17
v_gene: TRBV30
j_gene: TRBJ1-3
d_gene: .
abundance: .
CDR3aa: CAWSIGAGQLAGNTIYF
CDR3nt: TGTGCCTGGAGTATAGGGGCAGGACAACTTGCTGGAAACACCATATATTTT

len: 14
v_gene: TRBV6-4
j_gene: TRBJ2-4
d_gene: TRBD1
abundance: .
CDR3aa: CASSDGTGQNIQYF
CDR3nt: TGTGCCAGCAGTGACGGGACAGGGCAAAACATTCAGTACTTC

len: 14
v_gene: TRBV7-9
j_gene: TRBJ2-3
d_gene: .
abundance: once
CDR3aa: CASSSGLNTDTQYF
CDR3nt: TGTGCCAGCAGCTCCGGACTTAACACAGATACGCAGTATTTT